The clone carrying this TCR beta chain has just one count. A read error is possible here, since a much larger clone lies one base away. The sample belongs to a study of molecular identifiers for immune sequencing clone quantification. On the study more broadly: Replicate RNA from roughly 20,000 or 100,000 naive CD8 T cells formed five aliquots; four were sequenced.

The authors sorted naive CD8 T cells as CD8+CD4-CCR7+CD45RA+. This CDR3 is built from 15 residues. V was cut by 5 bases and J by 4 bases, with 17 bases left in between. A single record per CDR3 protein comes from TCRdb applying MiXCR to the PCR reads. The sample holds approximately 500,000 distinct CDR3 sequences; about 20% are singletons and the top ten take around 0.84%. The sequence was collected from a human donor in good health. Some libraries in this study had Jurkat cell RNA spiked in. The rearrangement joins TRBV12-3 or TRBV12-4 to TRBJ1-1; no clear D. Sequences were obtained from naive CD8+ T cells from blood, with Jurkat cell RNA spiked in. Subset indicated: FACS-sorted CD8+CD4-CCR7+CD45RA+ naive T cells. CDR3 nucleotide sequence: TGTGCCAGCAGTCTAGGGTATGGATTGAGCACTGAAGCTTTCTTT. Protein product: CASSLGYGLSTEAFF.